This T cell receptor (beta chain) emerged from a study of blood T cell repertoires in COVID-19. Across the study: Acute and convalescent COVID-19 samples came from the United States, Italy and Spain. T cells, B-cell-depleted T cells, or PBMCs provided the cDNA or gDNA that served as material.

Original processing methods: Counts of nucleated cells, estimated from reference gene primer amplification, were obtained. Assay used: immunoSEQ multiplex PCR; TCRdb lists only in-frame clones, some missing. V, J and clone size were drawn from that table, and D and trimming were deduced from the DNA. The sample yields 200,000 to 250,000 clones, approximately 86% seen once. The V gene lost 4 bases and the J gene lost 2 bases, with 15 bases spanning the gap. The CDR3 extends over 15 amino acids. Germline V gene sequence: CDR1 SGHNT, CDR2 YENEEA. Sequencing input: peripheral blood. This clonotype was sampled from a woman aged 70-85 years with active or convalescent COVID-19. This chain links TRBV11-3 with TRBJ2-7, with a possible D match to TRBD2 (5 bases). The CDR3 nucleotides read TGTGCCAGCAGCTCCCCCCGCGAGGGCCCCTACGAGCAGTACTTC. The encoded protein is CASSSPREGPYEQYF.